Presented here are 2 T cell receptor beta chains from one specimen sequenced in a study of cytomegalovirus exposure and HLA in healthy donors. Primers included in the PCR were 60 Vbeta and 13 Jbeta primers. TCRdb's copy holds only in-frame clones and misses some; the assay was immunoSEQ multiplex PCR. Found here are fewer than 75,000 clones, around 75% of them singletons; the top ten hold over 10%. Material for sequencing was PBMCs. Every receptor here comes from a man in his sixties or seventies in good health and CMV-seronegative.

The rearrangement links TRBV18 to TRBJ2-7; TRBD1 aligns across 8 bases. Germline V gene lookup returns CDR1 KGHSH and CDR2 LQKENI. V was pared by 3 bases and J by 5 bases, with 0 bases of the junction left unmatched. There are 12 residues in the CDR3. This chain's CDR3 is CASSPDRDEQYF. CDR3 DNA: TGTGCCAGCTCACCGGACAGGGACGAGCAGTACTTC. Using reference TRBV18 and TRBJ2-7 for the parts outside the CDR3, the full variable domain is NAGVMQNPRHLVRRRGQEARLRCSPMKGHSHVYWYRQLPEEGLKFMVYLQKENIIDESGMPKERFSAEFPKEGPSILRIQQVVRGDSAAYFCASSPDRDEQYFGPGTRLTVT.

A few counts support this clone. This CDR3 reads CASSYSSGANTEAFF. CDR3 sequence (DNA): TGTGCCAGCAGTTACTCGTCAGGGGCAAACACTGAAGCTTTCTTT. The genes are TRBV6-5 and TRBJ1-1; a possible D gene is TRBD1 (6 bases). Per the germline V gene, CDR1 is MNHEY and CDR2 is SVGAGI. The CDR3 loop spans 15 amino acids. The V and J ends lost 0 bases and 2 bases respectively, with 10 bases between them.